A single sample gave rise to the 3 T cell receptor beta chains below, sequenced in a study of CD8 T cells in ankylosing spondylitis. A single record per CDR3 protein comes from TCRdb applying MiXCR to the 5' RACE reads. Of about 350,000 distinct CDR3 sequences in the sample, roughly 20% were seen once. What was sequenced was blood, either unsorted or a sorted T cell fraction (not recorded which). The receptor set was obtained from a male donor with ankylosing spondylitis or in good health (not recorded which).

This clonotype was seen a handful of times. The rearrangement links TRBV7-9 to TRBJ2-1; 11 bases agree with TRBD2. Germline V gene sequence: CDR1 SEHNR, CDR2 FQNEAQ (reference sequence). Unmatched junction bases numbered 4, after V lost 5 bases and J lost 4 bases. The CDR3 consists of 15 residues. CDR3 protein: CASSHTSGGYNEQFF. Written as DNA, the CDR3 is TGTGCCAGCAGCCATACTAGCGGGGGTTACAATGAGCAGTTCTTC.

This clonotype was detected only a few times. The rearrangement uses TRBV27 and TRBJ2-7; TRBD2 aligns across 10 bases. The CDR3 sequence is 15 residues long. CDR1 and CDR2 from the germline V gene are MNHEY and SMNVEV (reference sequence). After removal of 5 bases from V and 2 bases from J, the junction contained 6 bases not matched to a gene. In DNA, the CDR3 is TGTGCCAGCAGTACCCCTAGCGGGGGTACCTACGAGCAGTACTTC. This translates into CASSTPSGGTYEQYF.

This clonotype was recorded at least ten times. J is TRBJ2-5 and V is TRBV5-1, with 9 bases identical to TRBD1. The CDR3 totals 17 residues. Germline lookup yields CDR1 SGHRS and CDR2 YFSETQ. Germline trimming cut 4 bases from V and 0 bases from J; bases unmatched to any gene: 10. The CDR3 reads CASSNPTGGPYQETQYF. In DNA form, the CDR3 reads TGCGCCAGCAGCAACCCTACAGGGGGCCCTTACCAAGAGACCCAGTACTTC.